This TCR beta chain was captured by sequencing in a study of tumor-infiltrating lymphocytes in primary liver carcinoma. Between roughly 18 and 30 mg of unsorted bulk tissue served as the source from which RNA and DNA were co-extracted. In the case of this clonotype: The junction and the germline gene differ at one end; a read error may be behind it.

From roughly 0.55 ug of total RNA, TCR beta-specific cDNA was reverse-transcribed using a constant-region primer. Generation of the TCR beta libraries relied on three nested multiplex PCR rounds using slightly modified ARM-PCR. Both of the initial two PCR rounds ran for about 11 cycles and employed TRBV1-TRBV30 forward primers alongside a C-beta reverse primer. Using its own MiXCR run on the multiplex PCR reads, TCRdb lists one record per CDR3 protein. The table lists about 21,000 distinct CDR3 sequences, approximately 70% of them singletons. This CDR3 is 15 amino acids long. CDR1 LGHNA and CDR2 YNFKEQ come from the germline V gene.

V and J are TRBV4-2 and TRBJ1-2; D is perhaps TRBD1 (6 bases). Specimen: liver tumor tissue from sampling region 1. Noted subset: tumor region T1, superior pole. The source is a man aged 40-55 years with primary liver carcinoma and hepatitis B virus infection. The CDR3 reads CTSSQDIGRGGGCTF. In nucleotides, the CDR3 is TGTACCAGCAGCCAAGATATAGGCAGGGGTGGTGGCTGCACCTTC.